This T cell receptor beta chain was identified during a study of CD8 T cells in ankylosing spondylitis. Germline values: CDR1 KGHSH, CDR2 LQKENI. The CDR3 is made up of 14 amino acids. V dropped 1 base and J dropped 3; count of bases not matched to a gene: 1. General study points: Roughly eight highly homologous variants formed a TCR beta motif that appeared characteristic of ankylosing spondylitis blood.

This clonotype was recorded at least ten times. Its antigen is not identified. TCRdb re-called the 5' RACE reads with MiXCR, one entry per CDR3 protein. The table lists roughly 400,000 distinct CDR3 sequences, under 25% of them singletons. The sample comprised blood, either unsorted or a sorted T cell fraction (not recorded which). This receptor was identified in a male donor with ankylosing spondylitis. The chain links TRBV18 to TRBJ1-1, with 8 bases aligning to TRBD1. In DNA form, the CDR3 reads TGTGCCAGCTCACCACTACAGGGGGACACTGAAGCTTTCTTT. Residues: CASSPLQGDTEAFF.